Below are 31 T cell receptor beta chains sequenced from a single sample in a study of OX40 agonist ivuxolimab in advanced cancers. Sequencing used immunoSEQ multiplex PCR; TCRdb keeps in-frame clones, though not all of them. Of some 97,000 clones listed, 90% were seen once; the top ten hold 0.25% to 0.35%. Sequencing used CD4+ or CD8+ T cells sorted from blood, obtained in a trial of the OX40 agonist ivuxolimab. These receptors all come from an adult with an advanced solid tumor such as melanoma, head and neck, liver or kidney cancer.

V usage is TRBV10-3 and J usage is TRBJ2-3, with 8 bases that match TRBD1. The CDR3 runs to 14 residues. The junction had 8 bases not matched to a gene; V was cut back by 10 bases and J by 2 bases. The V gene's germline CDR1 is ENHRY and CDR2 SYGVKD. CDR3 in amino acids: CATRGRYHTDTQYF. In nucleotides, the CDR3 is TGTGCCACCAGGGGGCGGTATCACACAGATACGCAGTATTTT.

The rearrangement links TRBV9 to TRBJ2-7, with D possibly called TRBD1 or TRBD2 (5 bases each). V shed 0 bases and J shed 3 bases, with 13 bases lying between them. Per the germline V gene, CDR1 is SGDLS and CDR2 is YYNGEE. CDR3 length: 15 amino acids. CDR3 protein: CASSVAPVGVYEQYF. The CDR3 nucleotides are TGTGCCAGCAGCGTAGCCCCGGTGGGGGTCTACGAGCAGTACTTC.

Only one count was recorded for this clone. The rearrangement joins TRBV7-2 to TRBJ2-1; the D gene is possibly TRBD2 (5 bases). Germline CDR1 reads SGHTA; CDR2 reads FQGNSA. The CDR3 spans 14 residues. V dropped 5 bases and J dropped 9 bases, with 17 bases sitting between them. Here the CDR3 DNA reads TGTGCCAGCAGCCAAGCGGTGCGAAGGGCTGAGCAGTTCTTC. Amino acid sequence: CASSQAVRRAEQFF.

The J gene is TRBJ2-2, the V gene TRBV21-1; the table calls TRBD1, which could not be checked here. TRBV21-1 is labeled a pseudogene. The CDR3 consists of 16 residues. The CDR3 DNA is TGTGCCAGCAGCAAACGACAGGGGAAGAACACCGGGGAGCTGTTTTTT. Its protein is CASSKRQGKNTGELFF.

The chain employs TRBV6-6 and TRBJ2-7; TRBD1 or TRBD2 may be the D gene (5 bases each). Germline V lookup: CDR1 MNHNY, CDR2 SVGAGI (reference sequence). V lost 2 bases, J lost 2 bases, and 10 bases lay in between. CDR3 length: 14 amino acids. CDR3 sequence reads: CASSYTGGAYEQYF. CDR3 DNA: TGTGCCAGCAGTTACACTGGGGGAGCCTACGAGCAGTACTTC.

This clone was found a few times. The CDR3 DNA sequence: TGTGCCAGCAGCCAAGAGACTAGCGGGAGTGCCGGGGAGCTGTTTTTT. It translates to CASSQETSGSAGELFF. This chain uses TRBV4-2 with TRBJ2-2; TRBD2 agrees at 12 bases. Germline V lookup: CDR1 LGHNA, CDR2 YNFKEQ. The CDR3 loop spans 16 amino acids. J gave up 6 bases and V 0 bases, and 2 bases lay outside the gene matches.

The chain combines TRBV5-6 with TRBJ2-2, with D possibly being TRBD2 (6 bases). CDR3 size: 15 residues. Germline CDR1 is SGHDT and CDR2 is YYEEEE. Deletions cut 4 bases from V and 5 bases from J, with 15 bases between. CDR3 in amino acids: CASSRGLGQTGELFF. The DNA of the CDR3 is TGTGCCAGCAGCCGGGGACTGGGCCAAACCGGGGAGCTGTTTTTT.

The genes are TRBV2 and TRBJ2-3, with D maybe TRBD2 (6 bases). This CDR3 is 16 amino acids long. Germline CDR1 SNHLY, CDR2 FYNNEI. Trimming pared 7 bases from V and 5 bases from J, leaving 22 bases between. CDR3 DNA sequence: TGTGCCAGCACTAAAGTGGGGGGACTTTCGGTAGATACGCAGTATTTT. This codes for CASTKVGGLSVDTQYF.

CDR3 in amino acids: CASSLANRDSLYGYTF. The CDR3 coding sequence is TGTGCCAGCAGCTTGGCCAACCGGGACAGCCTATATGGCTACACCTTC. This rearrangement joins TRBV5-6 to TRBJ1-2; 7 bases are shared with TRBD1. Germline values: CDR1 SGHDT, CDR2 YYEEEE. There are 16 residues in the CDR3. The V segment lost 0 bases and the J segment 5 bases; nucleotides outside the gene matches: 10.

This rearrangement joins TRBV7-8 to TRBJ2-5; 8 bases match TRBD1. The CDR3 loop spans 14 amino acids. Trimming at V came to 2 bases and at J to 5 bases, leaving 4 bases not matched to a gene. Germline V gene sequence: CDR1 SGHVS, CDR2 FQNEAQ. The CDR3 sequence is CASSLQGARETQYF. CDR3 sequence (DNA): TGTGCCAGCAGCTTACAGGGGGCCCGGGAGACCCAGTACTTC.

The chain employs TRBV7-8 and TRBJ1-5; D call uncertain. In germline, CDR1 is SGHVS, CDR2 FQNEAQ. The CDR3 is made up of 13 amino acids. Trimming stripped 1 base from V and 6 bases from J, with 7 bases between. The CDR3 DNA sequence: TGTGCCAGCAGCTTAGTCGGACCTCAGCCCCAGCATTTT. Translation: CASSLVGPQPQHF.

The chain carries TRBV6-4 and TRBJ2-3; 7 positions match TRBD1. There are 16 residues in the CDR3. Germline V lookup: CDR1 MRHNA, CDR2 SNTAGT. Germline trimming cut 3 bases from V and 1 base from J; bases unmatched to any gene: 7. CDR3 protein: CASSEGAGGRTDTQYF. In DNA form, the CDR3 reads TGTGCCAGCAGTGAAGGGGCAGGGGGTCGCACAGATACGCAGTATTTT.

The chain couples TRBV19 to TRBJ2-1; 8 nucleotides align to TRBD2. Germline V CDR1 and CDR2: LNHDA, SQIVND (reference sequence). The CDR3 totals 15 residues. Trimming cost V 3 bases and J 7 bases; bases outside gene matches: 8. CDR3 nucleotide sequence: TGTGCCAGTAGTATCCAGCGGGAGTTAACTAATGAGCAGTTCTTC. Protein: CASSIQRELTNEQFF.

This clone was seen only once. The chain carries TRBV4-3 and TRBJ1-3; D not resolved. V was shortened by 3 bases and J by 0 bases, with 18 bases between the two germline ends. The CDR3 totals 18 residues. The V gene's germline CDR1 is LGHNA and CDR2 YSLEER. The CDR3 loop is CASSQDRIETVSGNTIYF. Here the CDR3 DNA reads TGCGCCAGCAGCCAGGACCGCATCGAAACAGTCTCTGGAAACACCATATATTTT.

V and J are TRBV19 and TRBJ2-1; 9 bases line up with TRBD1. Germline V gives CDR1 LNHDA, CDR2 SQIVND (reference sequence). The trim removed 6 bases at V and 9 bases at J, leaving 9 bases unmatched. The length of the CDR3 is 14 residues. DNA of the CDR3: TGTGCCAGTAGCCAGGGGACAGGGATAGGTGAGCAGTTCTTC. Amino acid sequence: CASSQGTGIGEQFF.

In this sample, this clone turned up once. The V gene is TRBV7-2, the J gene TRBJ2-5; D uncertain. V lost 1 base, J lost 5 bases, and 14 bases lay in between. The CDR3 length is 15 residues. The germline V gene has CDR1 SGHTA and CDR2 FQGNSA. CDR3 nucleotides: TGTGCCAGCAGCTTAGGACTGCCCTCCCGCGAGACCCAGTACTTC. Its translation: CASSLGLPSRETQYF.

The chain carries TRBV4-2 and TRBJ2-4; 10 bases are a match to TRBD2. CDR3 length: 18 amino acids. Per germline, CDR1 LGHNA and CDR2 YNFKEQ. V gave up 0 bases and J gave up 4 bases; unmatched junction bases: 9. The DNA for the CDR3 is TGTGCCAGCAGCCAAGAGATCATAGCGGGAGGATATAAAAACATTCAGTACTTC. Amino acids: CASSQEIIAGGYKNIQYF.

The chain combines TRBV7-9 with TRBJ1-6, with 7 bases lining up with TRBD1. The J segment lost 11 bases and the V segment lost 4 bases, leaving 8 bases of the junction unmatched. Germline V CDR1 and CDR2: SEHNR, FQNEAQ (reference sequence). The CDR3 totals 14 residues. The DNA of the CDR3 is TGTGCCAGCAGCTCACAGGGGAGAGGTGCACCCCTCCACTTT. This sequence encodes CASSSQGRGAPLHF.

This clone has a single count. The V call is TRBV5-1, the J call TRBJ2-2; perhaps TRBD1 as D (5 bases). Germline V gives CDR1 SGHRS, CDR2 YFSETQ. CDR3 length: 15 amino acids. Trimming left V 2 bases short and J 2 bases short, with 10 bases between. For the CDR3, the DNA is TGCGCCAGCAGCTTAAGACAGAGTAACACCGGGGAGCTGTTTTTT. Translating it yields CASSLRQSNTGELFF.

The gene calls are TRBV18 and TRBJ2-7, with D uncertain. V gave up 0 bases and J gave up 7 bases, with 13 bases separating them. This CDR3 spans 14 amino acids. The germline gives CDR1 KGHSH, CDR2 LQKENI. The CDR3 protein is CASSPPNSRQEQYF. The CDR3 coding sequence is TGTGCCAGCTCACCACCGAACAGTCGTCAAGAGCAGTACTTC.

This chain uses TRBV5-4 with TRBJ2-1; D uncertain. CDR1 is SGHNT and CDR2 is YYREEE in the germline V gene (reference sequence). There are 16 residues in the CDR3. Trimming took off 1 base at V and 0 bases at J, with 11 bases between the two ends. CDR3 protein: CASSLLQLSSYNEQFF. CDR3 nucleotides: TGTGCCAGCAGCTTGTTACAGTTAAGCTCCTACAATGAGCAGTTCTTC.

The V and J genes are TRBV7-9 and TRBJ2-7; the D gene could be TRBD1 or TRBD2 (6 bases each). There are 15 residues in the CDR3. The germline gives CDR1 SEHNR, CDR2 FQNEAQ (reference sequence). V was shortened by 1 base and J by 3 bases, with 13 bases between the two germline ends. The CDR3 region has the DNA TGTGCCAGCAGCTTAGATGGGGGGCCGGGCTACGAGCAGTACTTC. Translated: CASSLDGGPGYEQYF.

The rearrangement uses TRBV15 and TRBJ2-5; D gene ambiguous. Between the trimmed V and J ends, which lost 1 base and 4 bases, there was a span of 7 bases. Germline V lookup: CDR1 LNHNV, CDR2 YYDKDF (reference sequence). The CDR3 is 13 amino acids. As DNA, the CDR3 is TGTGCCACCAGCAGAGGCAGAGGAGAGACCCAGTACTTC. Its translation: CATSRGRGETQYF.

The chain is built from TRBV9 and TRBJ1-6; D call uncertain. Germline CDR1 SGDLS, CDR2 YYNGEE. The V end lost 0 bases, the J end lost 7 bases, and 11 bases lay between the germline ends. CDR3 length: 15 amino acids. This CDR3 is CASSVGRSGNSPLHF. The CDR3 DNA follows: TGTGCCAGCAGCGTAGGCCGGAGCGGGAATTCACCCCTCCACTTT.

Of note for this clone: Other DNA sequences in the sample encode the same CDR3. This sequence joins TRBV5-1 and TRBJ2-7, with unresolved D. Germline CDR1 is SGHRS and CDR2 is YFSETQ. This CDR3 contains 13 residues. With 3 bases removed from V and 4 bases from J, the gap between germline ends came to 11 bases. In nucleotides, the CDR3 is TGCGCCAGCAGCTACGTCGGTCGGTACGAGCAGTACTTC. Protein sequence: CASSYVGRYEQYF.

The chain is built from TRBV10-1 and TRBJ2-3; D not resolved. The CDR3 contains 16 residues. Germline CDR1 is WNHNN and CDR2 is SYGVQD (reference sequence). The V gene lost 5 bases and the J gene lost 2 bases, with 17 bases spanning the gap. The CDR3 protein is CASSLLVRGHTDTQYF. The CDR3, as DNA: TGCGCCAGCAGTCTTTTGGTGCGAGGTCACACAGATACGCAGTATTTT.

A note on this clone: Other nucleotide sequences in the sample specify the same CDR3. The V and J genes are TRBV6-5 and TRBJ2-6; tentative D call: TRBD1 (6 bases). The germline V and J ends were trimmed by 5 bases and 2 bases, with 10 bases remaining between them. This CDR3 has 15 amino acids. Germline V gene lookup returns CDR1 MNHEY and CDR2 SVGAGI. CDR3 loop: CASSKQGTGANVLTF. CDR3 sequence (DNA): TGTGCCAGCAGTAAACAGGGAACTGGGGCCAACGTCCTGACTTTC.

V usage is TRBV5-8 and J usage is TRBJ2-7, with 11 bases identical to TRBD2. The trim removed 4 bases at V and 2 bases at J, leaving 11 bases unmatched. The CDR3 is 17 amino acids. The germline gives CDR1 SGHTS, CDR2 YDEGEE. CDR3 region: CASSLGTSGSRTYEQYF. In nucleotides, the CDR3 is TGTGCCAGCAGCCTAGGGACTAGCGGCTCAAGGACCTACGAGCAGTACTTC.

The sample holds one count of this clone. J is TRBJ1-1 and V is TRBV5-5; D uncertain. V shed 0 bases and J shed 9 bases, with 9 bases lying between them. There are 12 residues in the CDR3. Germline values: CDR1 SGHKS, CDR2 YYEKEE (reference sequence). The chain's CDR3 is CASSLAGDKAFF. The DNA of the CDR3 is TGTGCCAGCAGCTTGGCCGGGGATAAAGCTTTCTTT.

The rearrangement links TRBV18 to TRBJ2-3; TRBD2 matches 10 bases. J was trimmed by 4 bases and V by 8 bases; bases with no gene match: 6. The CDR3 loop spans 14 amino acids. Germline CDR1 and CDR2: KGHSH and LQKENI. In nucleotides, the CDR3 is TGTGCCAGCATCAGCGGGAGGGCCGCAGATACGCAGTATTTT. The encoded protein is CASISGRAADTQYF.

The rearrangement joins TRBV7-2 to TRBJ2-1; possible D gene TRBD2, 6 bases. The CDR3 sequence is 18 residues long. Germline values: CDR1 SGHTA, CDR2 FQGNSA. V was pared by 4 bases and J by 9 bases, with 28 bases between. The CDR3 protein is CASSSLFLIGRYVGEQFF. CDR3 in DNA: TGTGCCAGCAGCTCGCTGTTTCTAATCGGGAGATATGTGGGTGAGCAGTTCTTC.